This TCR beta chain was retrieved from a study of human T cells and chemical hapten exposure. In the study overall: Upper-back patch tests with 0.01% DPC were read at 6 days.

Study-level points and caveats: The study found that PT1 expanded TCR counts correlated positively with patch test score. Controls formed significantly fewer large CDR3 similarity clusters than expanded TCRs did.

This sample's time point: patch test 1, 2 weeks after DPC sensitization. As to treatment: therapeutic diphenylcyclopropenone sensitization with weekly scalp DPC. V dropped 4 bases and J dropped 2; count of bases not matched to a gene: 2. Germline V gene lookup returns CDR1 SGHAT and CDR2 FQNNGV. CDR3 length equals 14 residues. A single record per CDR3 protein comes from TCRdb applying MiXCR to the RACE reads. This sample has some 200,000 distinct CDR3 sequences; 20% to 25% occur once, and the top ten carry approximately 6.4%. About this clonotype: The antigen remains unidentified.

This clonotype was sampled from a woman aged 50 to 60 with alopecia areata. Some clones in this sample may be carry-over from other donors' samples. V gene TRBV11-2 combines with J gene TRBJ1-1, with 9 bases lining up with TRBD1. This specimen was whole blood, taken in connection with sensitization to the hapten diphenylcyclopropenone (DPC). The CDR3 loop is CASSSTGGNTEAFF. The CDR3 nucleotides read TGTGCCAGCAGCTCCACAGGGGGCAACACTGAAGCTTTCTTT. Full variable domain (rest looked up from reference TRBV11-2 and TRBJ1-1): EAGVAQSPRYKIIEKRQSVAFWCNPISGHATLYWYQQILGQGPKLLIQFQNNGVVDDSQLPKDRFSAERLKGVDSTLKIQPAKLEDSAVYLCASSSTGGNTEAFFGQGTRLTVV.